These 24 T cell receptor beta chains were all obtained from the same sample, sequenced in a study of HIV-infected patients and healthy controls. Reverse transcription used 450 to 550 ng RNA and constant-region primers for alpha and beta. Each of the alpha and beta chains got its own library through chain-specific third strand synthesis with indices. MiXCR, applied by TCRdb to the 5' RACE reads, yields one record per CDR3 protein. The sample gives 18,000 or so distinct CDR3 sequences, more than 7.5% of which show up once; approximately 7.1% is in the top ten. No cell fractionation was done, so the repertoire covers all unsorted peripheral blood T cells. Sequenced input: blood. Receptors were obtained from an adult in good health.

V is TRBV28 and J is TRBJ2-1, with 7 nucleotides matching TRBD1. CDR3 length: 15 residues. Germline CDR1 and CDR2: MDHEN and SYDVKM. V lost 8 bases to trimming and J lost 6 bases; unmatched junction nucleotides: 13. The CDR3 loop is CASHRGMSWLNEQFF. The CDR3 DNA sequence: TGTGCCAGCCACAGGGGCATGAGTTGGCTCAATGAGCAGTTCTTC.

The chain joins TRBV7-8 to TRBJ2-2; no firm D call. V was pared by 5 bases and J by 7 bases, with 8 bases between. Germline loops: CDR1 SGHVS, CDR2 FQNEAQ. This CDR3 contains 12 residues. The CDR3 protein is CASSTHGGELFF. CDR3 sequence (DNA): TGTGCCAGCAGCACCCACGGCGGGGAGCTGTTTTTT.

This clonotype was counted many times. CDR3 residues: CASSLNSRGGEQYF. CDR3 nucleotide sequence: TGTGCCAGCAGTTTAAACTCGAGGGGGGGAGAGCAGTACTTC. The rearrangement links TRBV27 to TRBJ2-7; tentatively, D is TRBD2 (7 bases). The V gene lost 2 bases and the J gene lost 7 bases, with 15 bases spanning the gap. CDR1 MNHEY and CDR2 SMNVEV come from the germline V gene (reference sequence). The CDR3 is made up of 14 amino acids.

This clonotype has at least ten counts. The V and J genes are TRBV6-6 and TRBJ2-1, with TRBD2 matching over 12 bases. J gave up 6 bases and V 7 bases, and 7 bases lay outside the gene matches. The CDR3 has 15 residues. Germline V CDR1 and CDR2: MNHNY, SVGAGI (reference sequence). This CDR3 is CASIPTSGRSNEQFF. Here the CDR3 DNA reads TGTGCCAGCATCCCGACTAGCGGGAGATCCAATGAGCAGTTCTTC.

With respect to this clonotype: Possible read error: a much larger clone is one base away. This chain connects TRBV12-3 or TRBV12-4 to TRBJ2-2, with no clear D. Trimming removed 4 bases at V and 0 bases at J, with 9 bases between. This CDR3 is built from 15 residues. The CDR3 reads CASSYKRSNTGELFF. CDR3 in DNA: TGTGCCAGCAGTTATAAGCGCTCGAACACCGGGGAGCTGTTTTTT.

The table lists this clonotype with many counts. The CDR3 here is CASSQDRSGRNNEQFF. The CDR3 DNA reads as TGCGCCAGCAGCCAAGATCGGAGCGGGAGGAACAATGAGCAGTTCTTC. V gene TRBV4-1 combines with J gene TRBJ2-1; 9 bases line up with TRBD2. CDR1 MGHRA and CDR2 YSYEKL come from the germline V gene. J lost 5 bases, V lost 0 bases, and 5 bases had no gene match. CDR3 length equals 16 residues.

In its sample, this clonotype ranks as medium-sized. The chain couples TRBV7-2 to TRBJ2-1; 8 positions agree with TRBD2. Germline V gene sequence: CDR1 SGHTA, CDR2 FQGNSA. J lost 8 bases, V lost 1 base, and 4 bases had no gene match. This CDR3 comprises 14 residues. CDR3 coding DNA: TGTGCCAGCAGCTTAGTTACTAGCGGCTATGAGCAGTTCTTC. Translation: CASSLVTSGYEQFF.

By frequency in the sample, this clonotype is medium-sized. The gene calls are TRBV6-5 and TRBJ2-1; no clear D gene. From germline, CDR1 is MNHEY and CDR2 SVGAGI. The V and J ends lost 4 bases and 6 bases respectively, with 13 bases between them. The CDR3 is made up of 14 amino acids. The CDR3: CASSSGSAGNEQFF. The CDR3 coding sequence is TGTGCCAGCAGTTCTGGTTCAGCTGGCAATGAGCAGTTCTTC.

This clonotype was found many times. This sequence joins TRBV4-2 and TRBJ1-1; TRBD1 might be the D (6 bases). The V gene's germline CDR1 is LGHNA and CDR2 YNFKEQ. The germline V and J ends were trimmed by 4 bases and 6 bases, with 12 bases remaining between them. This CDR3 has 13 residues. The chain's CDR3 is CASSPDRGSEAFF. CDR3 coding DNA: TGTGCCAGCAGCCCGGACAGAGGGTCTGAAGCTTTCTTT.

This clonotype appeared many times. The rearrangement uses TRBV9 and TRBJ2-1; D unclear. The CDR3 consists of 14 residues. Germline CDR1 reads SGDLS; CDR2 reads YYNGEE. Deletions cut 5 bases from V and 4 bases from J, with 13 bases between. The CDR3 region has the DNA TGTGCCAGCAGACTTGGCGTTGATTACAATGAGCAGTTCTTC. It codes for CASRLGVDYNEQFF.

This clonotype was seen repeatedly, ten times or more. The V and J genes are TRBV9 and TRBJ2-1; TRBD2 matches at 15 bases. The CDR3 is 17 amino acids. The germline V gene has CDR1 SGDLS and CDR2 YYNGEE. With 6 bases clipped from V and 3 bases from J, the junction kept 7 bases outside the gene matches. The CDR3 DNA reads TGTGCCAGCACCACCGGACTAGCGGGAGGGAGCTACAATGAGCAGTTCTTC. Residues: CASTTGLAGGSYNEQFF.

This clonotype was picked up a small number of times. This rearrangement joins TRBV4-1 to TRBJ1-5; D not resolved. This CDR3 has 15 amino acids. With 0 bases removed from V and 4 bases from J, the gap between germline ends came to 10 bases. Germline CDR1 reads MGHRA; CDR2 reads YSYEKL. CDR3 amino acids: CASSQDENTNQPQHF. The CDR3 DNA follows: TGCGCCAGCAGCCAAGATGAGAACACTAATCAGCCCCAGCATTTT.

This clonotype occurred many times. V and J are TRBV28 and TRBJ2-7; 7 bases match TRBD1. With 6 bases clipped from V and 6 bases from J, the junction kept 11 bases outside the gene matches. The germline gives CDR1 MDHEN, CDR2 SYDVKM. This CDR3 is built from 14 residues. This CDR3 is CASRTRGQALEQYF. CDR3 DNA: TGTGCCAGCAGGACACGCGGACAGGCCCTCGAGCAGTACTTC.

In its sample, this clonotype was seen many times. J is TRBJ1-1 and V is TRBV27; possible D gene TRBD1, 5 bases. Germline values: CDR1 MNHEY, CDR2 SMNVEV (reference sequence). This CDR3 is 16 amino acids long. V lost 2 bases to trimming and J lost 2 bases, with 15 bases between them. In DNA, the CDR3 is TGTGCCAGCAGTTTAGCGCCGAGGACACCCAACACTGAAGCTTTCTTT. It encodes CASSLAPRTPNTEAFF.

The J gene is TRBJ2-5, the V gene TRBV7-9, with D hard to call. V was cut by 5 bases and J by 4 bases, with 20 bases left in between. The CDR3 is 16 residues long. Germline-derived CDR1 and CDR2 are SEHNR and FQNEAQ (reference sequence). The CDR3 here is CASSPSPTRILETQYF. In DNA form, the CDR3 reads TGTGCCAGCAGCCCTTCCCCCACCAGGATTTTAGAGACCCAGTACTTC.

This clonotype was recorded many times. This chain uses TRBV4-2 with TRBJ2-7; 8 bases fit TRBD2. This CDR3 spans 16 amino acids. Per germline, CDR1 LGHNA and CDR2 YNFKEQ. J was trimmed by 6 bases and V by 0 bases; bases with no gene match: 10. The CDR3 protein is CASSQDPGLESGEQYF. The CDR3 nucleotides are TGTGCCAGCAGCCAAGACCCGGGACTAGAGTCGGGCGAGCAGTACTTC.

This clonotype has a count of ten or more. V and J are TRBV6-5 and TRBJ2-7; D might be TRBD1 or TRBD2, each matching 5 bases. Germline CDR1 and CDR2: MNHEY and SVGAGI. Between the trimmed V and J ends, which lost 5 bases and 1 base, there was a span of 15 bases. This CDR3 region has 15 residues. CDR3 sequence: CASSGRDRRSYEQYF. CDR3 nucleotides: TGTGCCAGCAGTGGTCGGGACCGTCGGTCCTACGAGCAGTACTTC.

The sample holds many counts of this clonotype. The chain couples TRBV10-3 to TRBJ2-1, with 13 bases identical to TRBD2. Germline values: CDR1 ENHRY, CDR2 SYGVKD. The V segment lost 5 bases and the J segment 8 bases; nucleotides outside the gene matches: 6. This CDR3 is built from 15 residues. The CDR3 DNA is TGTGCCATCAGTTCCGGGACTAGCGGGACCCATGAGCAGTTCTTC. It specifies CAISSGTSGTHEQFF.

The rearrangement joins TRBV3-1 to TRBJ1-1; possibly TRBD1 for D (6 bases). Germline CDR1 and CDR2: LGHDT and YNNKEL (reference sequence). The CDR3 loop spans 15 amino acids. V gave up 7 bases and J gave up 4 bases, with 19 bases separating them. The CDR3 sequence is CASTPTGSKGTEAFF. The CDR3 nucleotides are TGTGCCAGCACCCCAACAGGGTCCAAGGGCACTGAAGCTTTCTTT. The full variable domain, its missing parts supplied by reference TRBV3-1 and TRBJ1-1, is DTAVSQTPKYLVTQMGNDKSIKCEQNLGHDTMYWYKQDSKKFLKIMFSYNNKELIINETVPNRFSPKSPDKAHLNLHINSLELGDSAVYFCASTPTGSKGTEAFFGQGTRLTVV.

The J gene is TRBJ1-1, the V gene TRBV12-5; 9 bases are shared with TRBD1. After removal of 8 bases from V and 6 bases from J, the junction contained 7 bases not matched to a gene. There are 13 residues in the CDR3. CDR1 and CDR2 (germline): LGHNT, FRNRAP. This chain's CDR3 is CASLPGQGAEAFF. The CDR3 coding sequence is TGTGCTAGTTTACCGGGACAGGGAGCTGAAGCTTTCTTT.

The table lists this clonotype with a few counts. This rearrangement joins TRBV4-2 to TRBJ2-7, with TRBD2 matching over 8 bases. Germline V gives CDR1 LGHNA, CDR2 YNFKEQ. With V trimmed by 4 bases and J by 7 bases, 9 bases remained unmatched. CDR3 length: 14 residues. The CDR3 nucleotides read TGTGCCAGCAGCCGACAAGCGGGAGTAGAAGAGCAGTACTTC. This gives the protein CASSRQAGVEEQYF.

At least ten counts were recorded for this clonotype. The gene calls are TRBV28 and TRBJ2-1; D is possibly TRBD1 or TRBD2 (5 bases each). The V gene lost 2 bases and the J gene lost 7 bases, with 15 bases spanning the gap. The CDR3 loop spans 15 amino acids. Looked up from germline, CDR1 is MDHEN and CDR2 is SYDVKM. CDR3 amino acids: CASSLPGTWRNEQFF. The CDR3 nucleotides read TGTGCCAGCAGTTTACCTGGGACCTGGAGAAATGAGCAGTTCTTC.

This clonotype was seen repeatedly, ten times or more. The gene calls are TRBV12-3 or TRBV12-4 and TRBJ2-3, with 9 bases matching TRBD1. The CDR3 loop spans 15 amino acids. Trimming took 5 bases from V and 4 from J; bases not matched to a gene: 7. The CDR3 sequence: CASSGGQGRADTQYF. CDR3 nucleotides: TGTGCCAGCAGTGGGGGACAGGGAAGGGCAGATACGCAGTATTTT.

This clonotype was detected only once. CDR3 residues: CSARVKGPVTSRYNEQFF. The CDR3 DNA follows: TGCAGTGCTAGAGTAAAGGGTCCTGTGACTAGCCGTTACAATGAGCAGTTCTTC. The rearrangement links TRBV20-1 to TRBJ2-1, with TRBD2 matching 7 bases. The CDR3 length is 18 residues. The germline V gene has CDR1 DFQATT and CDR2 SNEGSKA (reference sequence). V shed 1 base, J shed 4 bases, and the junction held 16 bases outside the gene matches.